Detailed here is one T cell receptor (beta chain). What it recognizes is unknown. This sample was included in a study of post-analysis software for immune sequencing data. V was trimmed by 0 bases and J by 1 base, leaving 7 bases between them. Germline CDR1 reads SGHRS; CDR2 reads YFSETQ. The CDR3 is 14 amino acids. Researchers reported that TCR beta cDNA libraries carried unique molecular identifiers. TCRdb re-derived calls from the PCR reads in MiXCR, one entry per CDR3 protein. This table holds hundreds of thousands of distinct CDR3 sequences, less than 35% found once. Study-level points and caveats: Strong co-clustering by F measure was seen for same-batch samples. Included in a set of about 5 TRBV segments more frequent in patients than controls were TRBV5-6, TRBV5-1 and TRBV20-1. The normalized Chao1 diversity of multiple sclerosis patients was significantly lower than that of controls.

Sequences were obtained from blood. The chain carries TRBV5-1 and TRBJ2-5, with D unclear. The clonotype was recovered from a girl aged 10 to 17 with multiple sclerosis. The CDR3 DNA follows: TGCGCCAGCAGCTTGGTTGCCAGCCAAGAGACCCAGTACTTC. This codes for CASSLVASQETQYF.